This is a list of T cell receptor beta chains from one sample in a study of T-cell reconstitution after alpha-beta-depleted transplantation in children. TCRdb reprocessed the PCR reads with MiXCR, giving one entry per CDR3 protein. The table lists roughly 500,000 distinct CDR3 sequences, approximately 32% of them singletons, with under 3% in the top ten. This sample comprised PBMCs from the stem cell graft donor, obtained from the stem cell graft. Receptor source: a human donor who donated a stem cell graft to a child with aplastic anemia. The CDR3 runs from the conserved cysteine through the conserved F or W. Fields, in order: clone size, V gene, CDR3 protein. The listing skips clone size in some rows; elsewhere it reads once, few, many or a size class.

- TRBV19 CASSTGQVRGQPQHF
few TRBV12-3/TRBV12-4 CASSSRQSTRADTQYF
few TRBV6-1 CASSVRAGGPVYNEQFF
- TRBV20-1 CSAPLEREVDNEQFF
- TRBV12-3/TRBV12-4 CASNLKGALGGYTF
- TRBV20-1 CSAREQAWDQPQHF
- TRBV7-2 CASSLSVAGSEYF
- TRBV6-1 CASRPPTGAGNTIYF
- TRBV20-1 CSASGVNEQFF
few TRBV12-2 CASRLNPNTGTTLWEQYF
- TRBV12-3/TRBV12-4 CASSLTRGQPQHF
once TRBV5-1 CASSRSTVNYGYTF
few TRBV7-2 CASSPTGTSGNIQYF
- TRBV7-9 CASSLSTGGQPQHF
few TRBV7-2 CASSLVVTSVEDEQFF
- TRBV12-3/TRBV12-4 CASSLGSAVLYGYTF
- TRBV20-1 CSATPLGDQPQHF
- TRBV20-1 CSGIGGGYTDTQYF
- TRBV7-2 CASSLALGQGENTEAFF
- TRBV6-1 CASRPLGTGELFF
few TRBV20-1 CSASSALGTETQYF
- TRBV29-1 CSARALAGSDTQYF